Listed below are T cell receptor beta chains from one sample, sequenced in a study of shared clonotypes between healthy human individuals. The assay was immunoSEQ multiplex PCR, and TCRdb's table has in-frame clones only and misses some. The sample lists about 2 million clones, roughly 94% seen once, with 0.1% to 0.15% in the top ten. Sequences were obtained from naive CD4+ T cells sorted from blood. Receptors were obtained from a young man in good health. The CDR3 runs from the conserved cysteine through the conserved F or W. The D gene is left open where the match is weak. The size of a clone is reported for some rows only, either as once, few or many, or as a class for expanded clones.

cdr3_nt: TGTGCCAGCAGTTACTCCGGCGGGGCGAGCTCCTACGAGCAGTACTTC
cdr3_aa: CASSYSGGASSYEQYF
j_call: TRBJ2-7
d_call: NA
clone_size: NA
v_call: TRBV6-6

cdr3_nt: TGCGCCAGCAGCCAACAGGGGGAACCGAACACCGGGGAGCTGTTTTTT
cdr3_aa: CASSQQGEPNTGELFF
j_call: TRBJ2-2
d_call: TRBD1
clone_size: NA
v_call: TRBV5-1

cdr3_nt: TGTGCCAGCAGTCGCTCCGGGGCATCCTACGAGCAGTACTTC
cdr3_aa: CASSRSGASYEQYF
j_call: TRBJ2-7
d_call: NA
clone_size: NA
v_call: TRBV9

cdr3_nt: TGCGCCAGCAGCCCGGACCGAAGCGAGCAGTACTTC
cdr3_aa: CASSPDRSEQYF
j_call: TRBJ2-7
d_call: NA
clone_size: NA
v_call: TRBV4-1

cdr3_nt: TGTGCCAGCTCACCCGGGACAGGACCCGAGCAGTACTTC
cdr3_aa: CASSPGTGPEQYF
j_call: TRBJ2-7
d_call: TRBD1
clone_size: NA
v_call: TRBV18

cdr3_nt: TGTGCCAGCAGCTTGGTCGGACAGGGGGCGAACTATGGCTACACCTTC
cdr3_aa: CASSLVGQGANYGYTF
j_call: TRBJ1-2
d_call: TRBD1
clone_size: NA
v_call: TRBV5-6

cdr3_nt: TGCGCCAGCAGCTTGGCAGGGGGGACCCAAGAGACCCAGTACTTC
cdr3_aa: CASSLAGGTQETQYF
j_call: TRBJ2-5
d_call: NA
clone_size: NA
v_call: TRBV5-1

cdr3_nt: TGTGCCAGCTCACAACCTTGGGGGGTAGTAGGGCACTACAATGAGCAGTTCTTC
cdr3_aa: CASSQPWGVVGHYNEQFF
j_call: TRBJ2-1
d_call: NA
clone_size: NA
v_call: TRBV18

cdr3_nt: TGTGCCAGCAGCCAAGACCGGTACTCCTACGAGCAGTACTTC
cdr3_aa: CASSQDRYSYEQYF
j_call: TRBJ2-7
d_call: NA
clone_size: once
v_call: TRBV7-2

cdr3_nt: TGTGCCAGCAGTGACTCAACCGATTCGAACACCGGGGAGCTGTTTTTT
cdr3_aa: CASSDSTDSNTGELFF
j_call: TRBJ2-2
d_call: NA
clone_size: NA
v_call: TRBV6-4

cdr3_nt: TGTGCCAGCAGCGGGCAGATAGGGGAGACCCAGTACTTC
cdr3_aa: CASSGQIGETQYF
j_call: TRBJ2-5
d_call: NA
clone_size: NA
v_call: TRBV25-1

cdr3_nt: TGTGCCTGGGCCCAGGGACAGGCCTACGAGCAGTACTTC
cdr3_aa: CAWAQGQAYEQYF
j_call: TRBJ2-7
d_call: TRBD1
clone_size: NA
v_call: TRBV30

cdr3_nt: TGTGCCAGCAGTTACCGGGACAGGGGAACCTATGGCTACACCTTC
cdr3_aa: CASSYRDRGTYGYTF
j_call: TRBJ1-2
d_call: TRBD1
clone_size: NA
v_call: TRBV6-5

cdr3_nt: TGTGCCTTGACAGGGGGACGGAACACTGAAGCTTTCTTT
cdr3_aa: CALTGGRNTEAFF
j_call: TRBJ1-1
d_call: TRBD1
clone_size: NA
v_call: TRBV30

cdr3_nt: TGTGCCAGCAGTGGGACAGGACTGATGAACACTGAAGCTTTCTTT
cdr3_aa: CASSGTGLMNTEAFF
j_call: TRBJ1-1
d_call: TRBD1
clone_size: once
v_call: TRBV28

cdr3_nt: TGTGCCATCAACCTGGGAGAGTACAATGAGCAGTTCTTC
cdr3_aa: CAINLGEYNEQFF
j_call: TRBJ2-1
d_call: NA
clone_size: NA
v_call: TRBV7-9

cdr3_nt: TGTGCCAGCAGTGTTCTGCGGGGCGGCACCGGGGAGCTGTTTTTT
cdr3_aa: CASSVLRGGTGELFF
j_call: TRBJ2-2
d_call: NA
clone_size: NA
v_call: TRBV2

cdr3_nt: TGTGCCAGCTCACAAGGACAGGGGGCGATCGAGCAGTACTTC
cdr3_aa: CASSQGQGAIEQYF
j_call: TRBJ2-7
d_call: TRBD1
clone_size: NA
v_call: TRBV18

cdr3_nt: TGTGCCAGCAGCTTAGAGGGGACAAACACTGAAGCTTTCTTT
cdr3_aa: CASSLEGTNTEAFF
j_call: TRBJ1-1
d_call: NA
clone_size: NA
v_call: TRBV7-2

cdr3_nt: TGCGCCAGCAGTGCCTCCGGGACAGGGAAGAACGAGCAGTACTTC
cdr3_aa: CASSASGTGKNEQYF
j_call: TRBJ2-7
d_call: TRBD1
clone_size: NA
v_call: TRBV10-1

cdr3_nt: TGTGCCAGCTCACCGGGGCAGATAATTTCTAGCACAGATACGCAGTATTTT
cdr3_aa: CASSPGQIISSTDTQYF
j_call: TRBJ2-3
d_call: NA
clone_size: NA
v_call: TRBV18

cdr3_nt: TGTGCCAGCAGCCCGGACGGCCTTAACTATGGCTACACCTTC
cdr3_aa: CASSPDGLNYGYTF
j_call: TRBJ1-2
d_call: NA
clone_size: NA
v_call: TRBV6-4

cdr3_nt: TGTGCCAGCAGCTTAGATCGCGGTAGCGGGGTAGTATCCTACAATGAGCAGTTCTTC
cdr3_aa: CASSLDRGSGVVSYNEQFF
j_call: TRBJ2-1
d_call: TRBD2
clone_size: once
v_call: TRBV11-2